This T cell receptor beta chain was captured by sequencing in a study of blood T cell repertoires in COVID-19. The V gene's germline CDR1 is SEHNR and CDR2 FQNEAQ (reference sequence). Trimming removed 4 bases at V and 4 bases at J, with 7 bases between. The CDR3 loop spans 12 amino acids. Participants came from some 26 US areas, aged roughly 18 to 95 years. Clinical histories supplied by participants themselves formed the basis of cohort assignment. Original methodology: Amplifying reference gene primers gave estimates of nucleated cell counts. Repertoires were generated with immunoSEQ multiplex PCR, while TCRdb's copy carries only in-frame clones and drops some. V and J calls and clone size are as listed in that table; D and trimming were resolved from the DNA. This sample has around 150,000 clones, with roughly four fifths found just once.

The sequenced material came from PBMCs or T cells enriched from blood (not recorded which). This receptor was obtained from a woman in her forties or fifties with acute COVID-19. The chain employs TRBV7-9 and TRBJ1-2; tentatively, D is TRBD1 (5 bases). The CDR3 DNA follows: TGTGCCAGCAGCTCGGGGGGCTATGGCTACACCTTC. Protein sequence: CASSSGGYGYTF.